This passage covers 30 T cell receptor beta chains from one sample sequenced in a study of blood T cell repertoires in COVID-19. Method: immunoSEQ multiplex PCR; TCRdb's copy keeps in-frame clones and lacks some. The sample contains some 150,000 clones, 86% of which appear only once. The sample taken for sequencing was peripheral blood. All receptors derive from a man between 65 and 79 years old with acute or convalescent COVID-19.

V gene TRBV10-3 combines with J gene TRBJ2-1, with 10 nucleotides matching TRBD1. The CDR3 has 13 amino acids. V lost 9 bases to trimming and J lost 8 bases; unmatched junction nucleotides: 7. Germline values: CDR1 ENHRY, CDR2 SYGVKD. CDR3: CAISSDRGDEQFF. Here the CDR3 DNA reads TGTGCCATTTCCTCGGACAGGGGGGATGAGCAGTTCTTC.

The rearrangement joins TRBV4-2 to TRBJ2-5; 8 bases agree with TRBD2. The CDR3 covers 15 residues. The germline gives CDR1 LGHNA, CDR2 YNFKEQ. V shed 6 bases, J shed 1 base, and the junction held 7 bases outside the gene matches. The CDR3 sequence: CASRHGAGGQETQYF. For the CDR3, the DNA is TGTGCCAGCAGGCACGGCGCGGGGGGCCAAGAGACCCAGTACTTC.

This clone has more than one count but fewer than ten. V usage is TRBV3-1 (or the pseudogene TRBV3-2) and J usage is TRBJ1-6; D uncertain. V was cut by 0 bases and J by 7 bases, with 7 bases left in between. This CDR3 contains 14 residues. The V gene's germline CDR1 is LGHDT and CDR2 YNNKEL (reference sequence). The CDR3 coding sequence is TGTGCCAGCAGCCAAGACAGATCGAATTCACCCCTCCACTTT. It is translated as CASSQDRSNSPLHF.

The rearrangement joins TRBV19 to TRBJ1-5; no firm D call. Germline CDR1 and CDR2: LNHDA and SQIVND (reference sequence). The V and J ends lost 3 bases and 7 bases respectively, with 10 bases between them. This CDR3 comprises 13 residues. CDR3 protein: CASSMEREQPQHF. Written as DNA, the CDR3 is TGTGCCAGTAGTATGGAGAGGGAGCAGCCCCAGCATTTT.

The J gene is TRBJ2-2, the V gene TRBV5-1, with D perhaps TRBD1 (6 bases). Trimming shortened V by 5 bases and J by 5 bases, and 22 bases separated the two germline ends. Per germline, CDR1 SGHRS and CDR2 YFSETQ. This CDR3 comprises 17 residues. Written as DNA, the CDR3 is TGCGCCAGCAGACCGCCGGGACACCGAACCGGGACCGGGGAGCTGTTTTTT. It translates to CASRPPGHRTGTGELFF.

The chain is built from TRBV7-8 and TRBJ2-3; 8 nucleotides line up with TRBD1. J was trimmed by 4 bases and V by 5 bases; bases with no gene match: 5. Germline CDR1 SGHVS, CDR2 FQNEAQ. CDR3 length equals 14 residues. The CDR3 nucleotides read TGTGCCAGCAGCCTCGACAGGGGTTCAGATACGCAGTATTTT. Its protein is CASSLDRGSDTQYF. The whole variable domain, remainder taken from reference TRBV7-8 and TRBJ2-3, is GAGVSQSPRYKVAKRGQDVALRCDPISGHVSLFWYQQALGQGPEFLTYFQNEAQLDKSGLPSDRFFAERPEGSVSTLKIQRTQQEDSAVYLCASSLDRGSDTQYFGPGTRLTVL.

CDR3 region: CASSSQGAAEAFF. CDR3 nucleotides: TGTGCCAGCAGTTCACAGGGGGCTGCTGAAGCTTTCTTT. This sequence joins TRBV27 and TRBJ1-1; 9 bases line up with TRBD1. Germline V gene data show CDR1 as MNHEY and CDR2 as SMNVEV (reference sequence). The junction had 3 bases not matched to a gene; V was cut back by 4 bases and J by 6 bases. This CDR3 spans 13 amino acids.

This chain links TRBV5-6 with TRBJ1-5; 9 nucleotides match TRBD1. The CDR3 length is 14 residues. Germline lookup yields CDR1 SGHDT and CDR2 YYEEEE. With V trimmed by 6 bases and J by 4 bases, 5 bases remained unmatched. The CDR3 DNA sequence: TGTGCCAGCACTTTACAGGGGGCGAATCAGCCCCAGCATTTT. Residues: CASTLQGANQPQHF.

The rearrangement uses TRBV28 and TRBJ1-2, with TRBD1 as a possible D gene (5 bases). The germline gives CDR1 MDHEN, CDR2 SYDVKM. Trimming pared 4 bases from V and 4 bases from J, leaving 10 bases between. This CDR3 is 13 amino acids long. The CDR3 DNA is TGTGCCAGCAGTTCTGGCAGGGTCTATGGCTACACCTTC. Encoded protein: CASSSGRVYGYTF.

The chain links TRBV5-1 to TRBJ1-1, with TRBD1 as a possible D gene (5 bases). The length of the CDR3 is 16 residues. V gave up 0 bases and J gave up 0 bases, with 12 bases separating them. The germline V gene has CDR1 SGHRS and CDR2 YFSETQ. This chain's CDR3 is CASSLGAAGMNTEAFF. The CDR3 nucleotides are TGCGCCAGCAGCTTGGGGGCTGCAGGGATGAACACTGAAGCTTTCTTT. Combining the CDR3 with reference TRBV5-1 and TRBJ1-1 gives the whole variable domain KAGVTQTPRYLIKTRGQQVTLSCSPISGHRSVSWYQQTPGQGLQFLFEYFSETQRNKGNFPGRFSGRQFSNSRSEMNVSTLELGDSALYLCASSLGAAGMNTEAFFGQGTRLTVV.

The V and J genes are TRBV19 and TRBJ2-2, with D tentatively TRBD1 (6 bases). Looked up from germline, CDR1 is LNHDA and CDR2 is SQIVND (reference sequence). Trimming removed 7 bases from V and 7 bases from J, with 19 bases in between. This CDR3 region has 15 residues. The CDR3 loop reads CASIGQGRGSGELFF. CDR3 DNA sequence: TGTGCCAGTATCGGGCAGGGTAGGGGGAGCGGGGAGCTGTTTTTT.

This chain connects TRBV6-6 to TRBJ2-3, with 7 bases identical to TRBD2. The ends lost 7 bases at V and 1 base at J; junction bases unmatched: 5. CDR1 is MNHNY and CDR2 is SVGAGI in the germline V gene (reference sequence). This CDR3 spans 14 amino acids. The CDR3 loop reads CASTPTSGTDTQYF. The CDR3 nucleotides are TGTGCCAGCACCCCAACTAGCGGCACAGATACGCAGTATTTT.

V usage is TRBV5-4 and J usage is TRBJ2-3, with 7 bases that match TRBD1. CDR1 and CDR2 (germline): SGHNT, YYREEE (reference sequence). The CDR3 extends over 11 amino acids. Trimming at V came to 7 bases and at J to 5 bases, leaving 1 base not matched to a gene. CDR3 sequence: CASQGEDTQYF. CDR3 DNA sequence: TGTGCCAGCCAGGGGGAAGATACGCAGTATTTT.

The rearrangement links TRBV9 to TRBJ2-7; 7 bases agree with TRBD2. Germline lookup yields CDR1 SGDLS and CDR2 YYNGEE. The ends lost 4 bases at V and 6 bases at J; junction bases unmatched: 10. The CDR3 loop spans 14 amino acids. CDR3 sequence: CASSTSYPGGEQYF. DNA of the CDR3: TGTGCCAGCAGCACCTCATACCCGGGAGGCGAGCAGTACTTC.

The chain links TRBV7-8 to TRBJ1-2; weak D call: TRBD1 (6 bases). This CDR3 contains 15 residues. CDR1 SGHVS and CDR2 FQNEAQ come from the germline V gene. Trimming took off 6 bases at V and 3 bases at J, with 17 bases between the two ends. Written as DNA, the CDR3 is TGTGCCAGCAGTCGAGACCTGTCAGGGGACTATGGCTACACCTTC. As protein: CASSRDLSGDYGYTF. The full variable domain, its missing parts supplied by reference TRBV7-8 and TRBJ1-2, is GAGVSQSPRYKVAKRGQDVALRCDPISGHVSLFWYQQALGQGPEFLTYFQNEAQLDKSGLPSDRFFAERPEGSVSTLKIQRTQQEDSAVYLCASSRDLSGDYGYTFGSGTRLTVV.

The chain couples TRBV29-1 to TRBJ1-2; D is ambiguous. Trimming shortened V by 1 base and J by 2 bases, and 5 bases separated the two germline ends. The CDR3 runs to 12 residues. Germline assignment: CDR1 SQVTM and CDR2 ANQGSEA. For the CDR3, the DNA is TGCAGCGTTGAAGGACAAAACTATGGCTACACCTTC. This gives the protein CSVEGQNYGYTF.

The rearrangement uses TRBV7-9 and TRBJ1-4, with D maybe TRBD1 (6 bases). V was trimmed by 5 bases and J by 6 bases, leaving 16 bases between them. Looked up from germline, CDR1 is SEHNR and CDR2 is FQNEAQ (reference sequence). This CDR3 comprises 15 residues. Written as DNA, the CDR3 is TGTGCCAGCAGCCGGGGCGGGGGGGCGCATGAAAAACTGTTTTTT. Its protein product is CASSRGGGAHEKLFF.

The chain joins TRBV7-6 to TRBJ2-6; D is ambiguous. The germline V gene encodes CDR1 SGHVS and CDR2 FNYEAQ. V was pared by 5 bases and J by 1 base, with 12 bases between. This CDR3 is 16 amino acids long. The CDR3 is CASSAPHSSGANVLTF. CDR3 nucleotides: TGTGCCAGCAGCGCGCCCCACAGTTCTGGGGCCAACGTCCTGACTTTC.

This clone was seen just once. The gene calls are TRBV2 and TRBJ2-1; TRBD2 matches at 11 bases. CDR1 is SNHLY and CDR2 is FYNNEI in the germline V gene. Germline trimming cut 8 bases from V and 9 bases from J; bases unmatched to any gene: 6. The CDR3 has 13 residues. The CDR3 DNA is TGTGCCAGCTTAGAGACTAGCGGGACTGAGCAGTTCTTC. Its translation: CASLETSGTEQFF.

The DNA of the CDR3 is TGCGCCAGCAGCCAAGAGGACACATTGAAAAACATTCAGTACTTC. Translation: CASSQEDTLKNIQYF. This chain connects TRBV4-1 to TRBJ2-4; D is possibly TRBD1 (5 bases). The germline CDR1 and CDR2 sequences are MGHRA and YSYEKL. V was clipped by 0 bases and J by 4 bases, with 10 bases between them. The CDR3 length is 15 residues.

This clone occurred a few times. This rearrangement joins TRBV13 to TRBJ2-7; TRBD1 matches at 9 bases. CDR3 length: 16 residues. With 5 bases clipped from V and 0 bases from J, the junction kept 8 bases outside the gene matches. The germline gives CDR1 PRHDT, CDR2 FYEKMQ (reference sequence). Here the CDR3 DNA reads TGTGCCAGCAGCACCTCCGGGACAGGGACCTCCTACGAGCAGTACTTC. This gives the protein CASSTSGTGTSYEQYF. Variable domain in full (rest from reference TRBV13 and TRBJ2-7): AAGVIQSPRHLIKEKRETATLKCYPIPRHDTVYWYQQGPGQDPQFLISFYEKMQSDKGSIPDRFSAQQFSDYHSELNMSSLELGDSALYFCASSTSGTGTSYEQYFGPGTRLTVT.

The chain uses TRBV11-1 and TRBJ2-1, with D perhaps matching TRBD2 (5 bases). Germline CDR1 reads SGHAT; CDR2 reads FQDESV (reference sequence). The CDR3 has 15 residues. Trimming pared 2 bases from V and 4 bases from J, leaving 12 bases between. CDR3 region: CASSLRRVGYNEQFF. Here the CDR3 DNA reads TGTGCCAGCAGCTTAAGGCGGGTGGGATACAATGAGCAGTTCTTC.

The J gene is TRBJ1-2, the V gene TRBV20-1, with D perhaps TRBD1 (5 bases). CDR1 is DFQATT and CDR2 is SNEGSKA in the germline V gene (reference sequence). The CDR3 covers 11 residues. Trimming shortened V by 3 bases and J by 8 bases, and 10 bases separated the two germline ends. CDR3 protein: CSASLGGGYTF. The CDR3 bases are TGCAGTGCTAGTCTCGGGGGGGGCTACACCTTC.

The CDR3 protein is CASSSTRYEQYF. DNA of the CDR3: TGTGCCAGCAGCTCCACACGCTACGAGCAGTACTTC. The genes are TRBV12-3 or TRBV12-4 and TRBJ2-7; D not certain. The CDR3 runs to 12 residues. The V end lost 6 bases, the J end lost 3 bases, and 9 bases lay between the germline ends.

This chain joins TRBV3-1 (or the pseudogene TRBV3-2) and TRBJ2-2; 14 bases are a match to TRBD2. CDR3 length: 18 amino acids. Trimming removed 4 bases from V and 7 bases from J; junction bases left unmatched: 11. Germline-derived CDR1 and CDR2 are LGHDT and YNNKEL (reference sequence). The CDR3 coding sequence is TGTGCCAGCAGCCCCTCCGGGACTAGCGGGAGAGTTCACGGGGAGCTGTTTTTT. Its translation: CASSPSGTSGRVHGELFF.

The chain combines TRBV27 with TRBJ2-5, with 10 positions matching TRBD1. V was pared by 4 bases and J by 4 bases, with 3 bases of the junction left unmatched. CDR1 and CDR2 (germline): MNHEY, SMNVEV (reference sequence). The length of the CDR3 is 14 residues. In DNA, the CDR3 is TGTGCCAGCAGTTGGACAGGGGGGCCAGAGACCCAGTACTTC. Translation gives CASSWTGGPETQYF.

The rearrangement uses TRBV7-2 and TRBJ1-6; 7 positions match TRBD1. The V and J ends lost 1 base and 7 bases, in that order; junction bases with no gene match: 1. The CDR3 loop spans 14 amino acids. Germline V CDR1 and CDR2: SGHTA, FQGNSA. The CDR3: CASSLGDRNSPLHF. CDR3 nucleotide sequence: TGTGCCAGCAGCTTAGGGGACAGAAATTCACCCCTCCACTTT.

This clone appeared a single time. The V and J genes are TRBV7-2 and TRBJ1-2, with 9 nucleotides matching TRBD1. J lost 6 bases, V lost 2 bases, and 4 bases had no gene match. The CDR3 consists of 14 residues. Germline V gene sequence: CDR1 SGHTA, CDR2 FQGNSA. The DNA for the CDR3 is TGTGCCAGCAGCTTATCTGGGACAGGGAATGGCTACACCTTC. Translating gives CASSLSGTGNGYTF.

This chain connects TRBV6-2 or TRBV6-3 to TRBJ2-2, with 10 bases that match TRBD2. The CDR3 is 17 residues long. The trim removed 4 bases at V and 6 bases at J, leaving 11 bases unmatched. Germline lookup yields CDR1 MNHEY and CDR2 SVGEGT. CDR3 DNA: TGTGCCAGCAGTTTCCCCCCGGGACTAGCGATACCCGGGGAGCTGTTTTTT. It specifies CASSFPPGLAIPGELFF.

V gene TRBV19 combines with J gene TRBJ2-7, with TRBD1 identical over 12 bases. The length of the CDR3 is 15 residues. Germline V CDR1 and CDR2: LNHDA, SQIVND (reference sequence). The V segment lost 6 bases and the J segment 4 bases; nucleotides outside the gene matches: 7. The CDR3 region has the DNA TGTGCCAGTAGCTACGGGACAGGGGGCTTGTACGAGCAGTACTTC. Its translation is CASSYGTGGLYEQYF.